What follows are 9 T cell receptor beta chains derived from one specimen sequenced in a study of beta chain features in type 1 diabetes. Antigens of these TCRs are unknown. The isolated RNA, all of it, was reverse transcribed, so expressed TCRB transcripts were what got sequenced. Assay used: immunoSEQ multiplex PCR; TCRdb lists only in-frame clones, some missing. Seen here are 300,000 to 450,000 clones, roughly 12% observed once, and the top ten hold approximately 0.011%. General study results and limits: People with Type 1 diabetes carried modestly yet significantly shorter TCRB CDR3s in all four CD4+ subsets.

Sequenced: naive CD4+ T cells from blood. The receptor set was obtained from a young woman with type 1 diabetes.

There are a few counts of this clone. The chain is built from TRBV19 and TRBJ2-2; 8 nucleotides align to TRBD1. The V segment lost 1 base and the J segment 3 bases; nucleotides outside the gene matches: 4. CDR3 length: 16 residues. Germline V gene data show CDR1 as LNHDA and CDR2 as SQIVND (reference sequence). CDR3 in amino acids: CASSIAQGADTGELFF. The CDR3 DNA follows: TGTGCCAGTAGTATAGCGCAGGGGGCAGACACCGGGGAGCTGTTTTTT.

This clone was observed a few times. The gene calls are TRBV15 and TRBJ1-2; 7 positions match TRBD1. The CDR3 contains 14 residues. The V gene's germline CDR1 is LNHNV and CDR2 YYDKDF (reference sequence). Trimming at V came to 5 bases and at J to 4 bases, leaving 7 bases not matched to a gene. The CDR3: CATSDTGESYGYTF. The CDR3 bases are TGTGCCACCAGCGATACAGGGGAGAGCTATGGCTACACCTTC.

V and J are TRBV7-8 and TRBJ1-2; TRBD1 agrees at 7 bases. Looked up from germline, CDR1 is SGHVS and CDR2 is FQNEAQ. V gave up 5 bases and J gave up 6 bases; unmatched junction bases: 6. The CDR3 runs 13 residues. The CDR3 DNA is TGTGCCAGCAGCAAGCAACAGGGGAATGGCTACACCTTC. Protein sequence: CASSKQQGNGYTF.

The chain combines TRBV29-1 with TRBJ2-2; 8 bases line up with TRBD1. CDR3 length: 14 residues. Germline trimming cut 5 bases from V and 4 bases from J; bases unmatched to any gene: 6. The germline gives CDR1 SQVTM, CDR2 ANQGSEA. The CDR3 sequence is CSVFTGGSTGELFF. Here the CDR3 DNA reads TGCAGCGTTTTTACAGGGGGGAGCACCGGGGAGCTGTTTTTT.

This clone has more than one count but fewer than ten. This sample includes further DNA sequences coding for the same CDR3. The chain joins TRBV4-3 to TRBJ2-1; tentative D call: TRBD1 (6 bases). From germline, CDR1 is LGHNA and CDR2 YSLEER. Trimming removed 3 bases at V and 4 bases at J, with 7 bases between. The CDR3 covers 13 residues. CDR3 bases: TGCGCCAGCAGCCAGGACAGTTACAATGAGCAGTTCTTC. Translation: CASSQDSYNEQFF.

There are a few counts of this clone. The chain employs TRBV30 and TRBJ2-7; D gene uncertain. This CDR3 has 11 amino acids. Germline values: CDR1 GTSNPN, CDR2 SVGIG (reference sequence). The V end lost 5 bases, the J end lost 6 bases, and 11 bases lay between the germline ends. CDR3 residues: CAWGSSVEQYF. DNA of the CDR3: TGTGCCTGGGGCTCATCCGTCGAGCAGTACTTC.

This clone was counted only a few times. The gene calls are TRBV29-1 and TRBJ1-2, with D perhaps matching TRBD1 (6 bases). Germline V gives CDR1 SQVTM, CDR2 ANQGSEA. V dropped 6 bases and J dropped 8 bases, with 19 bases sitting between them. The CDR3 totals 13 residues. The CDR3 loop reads CSVTLQGRMGYTF. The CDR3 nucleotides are TGCAGCGTCACCCTACAGGGCCGGATGGGCTACACCTTC.

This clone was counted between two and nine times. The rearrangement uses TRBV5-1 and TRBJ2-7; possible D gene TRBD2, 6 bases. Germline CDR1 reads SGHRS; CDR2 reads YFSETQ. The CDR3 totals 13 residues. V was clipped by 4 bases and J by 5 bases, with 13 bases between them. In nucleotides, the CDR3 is TGCGCCAGCAGCGTTCTAGCGATCGACGAGCAGTACTTC. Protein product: CASSVLAIDEQYF.

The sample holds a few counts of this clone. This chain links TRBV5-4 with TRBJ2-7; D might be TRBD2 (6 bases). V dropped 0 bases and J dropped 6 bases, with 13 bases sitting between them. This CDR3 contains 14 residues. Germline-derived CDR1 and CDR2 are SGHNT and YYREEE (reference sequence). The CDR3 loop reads CASSLASQGGEQYF. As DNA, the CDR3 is TGTGCCAGCAGCTTGGCATCCCAGGGAGGCGAGCAGTACTTC.